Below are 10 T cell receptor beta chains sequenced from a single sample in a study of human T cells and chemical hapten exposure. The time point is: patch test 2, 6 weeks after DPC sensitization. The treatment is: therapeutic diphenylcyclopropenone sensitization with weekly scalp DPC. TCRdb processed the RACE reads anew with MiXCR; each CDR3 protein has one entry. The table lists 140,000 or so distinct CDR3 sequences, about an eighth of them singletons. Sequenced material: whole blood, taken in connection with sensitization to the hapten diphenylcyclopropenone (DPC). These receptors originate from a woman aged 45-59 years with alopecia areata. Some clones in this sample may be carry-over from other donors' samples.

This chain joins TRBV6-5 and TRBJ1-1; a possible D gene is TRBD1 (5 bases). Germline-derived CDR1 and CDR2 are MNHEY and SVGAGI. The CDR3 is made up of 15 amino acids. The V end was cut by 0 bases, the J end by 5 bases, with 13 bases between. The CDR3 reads CASSYSTGGKTEAFF. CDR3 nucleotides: TGTGCCAGCAGTTACTCGACGGGGGGGAAGACTGAAGCTTTCTTT.

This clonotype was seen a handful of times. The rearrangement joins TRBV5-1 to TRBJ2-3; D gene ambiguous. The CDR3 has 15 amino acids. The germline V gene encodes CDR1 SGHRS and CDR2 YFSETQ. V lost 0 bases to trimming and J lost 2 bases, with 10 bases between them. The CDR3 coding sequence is TGCGCCAGCAGCTTGGAGTACGGAGCCACAGATACGCAGTATTTT. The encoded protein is CASSLEYGATDTQYF.

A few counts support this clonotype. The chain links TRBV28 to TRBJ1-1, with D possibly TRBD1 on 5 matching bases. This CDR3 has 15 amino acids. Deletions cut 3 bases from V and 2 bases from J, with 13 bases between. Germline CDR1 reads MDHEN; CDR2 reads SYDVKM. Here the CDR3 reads CASSLVRGRNTEAFF. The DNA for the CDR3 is TGTGCCAGCAGTTTGGTAAGGGGCCGAAACACTGAAGCTTTCTTT.

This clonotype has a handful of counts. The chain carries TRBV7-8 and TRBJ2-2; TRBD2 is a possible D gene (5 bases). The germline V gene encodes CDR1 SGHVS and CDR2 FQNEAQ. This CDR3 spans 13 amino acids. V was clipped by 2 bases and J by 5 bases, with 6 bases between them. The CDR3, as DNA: TGTGCCAGCAGCTTACGGGAAACCGGGGAGCTGTTTTTT. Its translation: CASSLRETGELFF.

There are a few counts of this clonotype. CDR3 protein: CASSQVGTRYEQYF. The DNA of the CDR3 is TGTGCCAGCAGCCAAGTGGGGACTCGCTACGAGCAGTACTTC. The V and J genes are TRBV3-1 and TRBJ2-7; D may be TRBD2 (6 bases). Germline loops: CDR1 LGHDT, CDR2 YNNKEL (reference sequence). CDR3 length: 14 amino acids. V lost 1 base and J 3 bases, leaving 10 bases between the germline ends.

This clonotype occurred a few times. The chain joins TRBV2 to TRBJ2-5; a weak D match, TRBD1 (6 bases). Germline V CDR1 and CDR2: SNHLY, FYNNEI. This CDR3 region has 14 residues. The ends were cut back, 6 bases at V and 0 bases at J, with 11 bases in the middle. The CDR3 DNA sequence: TGTGCCAGCAGGACAGGACATAACCAAGAGACCCAGTACTTC. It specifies CASRTGHNQETQYF.

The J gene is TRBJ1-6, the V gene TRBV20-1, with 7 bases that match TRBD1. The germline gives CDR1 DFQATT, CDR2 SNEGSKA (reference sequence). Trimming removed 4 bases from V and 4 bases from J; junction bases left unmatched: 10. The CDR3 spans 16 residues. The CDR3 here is CSATVGQRNYNSPLHF. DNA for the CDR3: TGCAGTGCTACGGTGGGACAGAGGAATTATAATTCACCCCTCCACTTT.

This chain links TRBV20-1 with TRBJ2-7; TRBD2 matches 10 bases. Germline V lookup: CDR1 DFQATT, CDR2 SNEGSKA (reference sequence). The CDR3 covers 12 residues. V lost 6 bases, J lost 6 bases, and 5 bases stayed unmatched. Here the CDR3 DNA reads TGCAGTGCGGCAGCGGGAGGGAGCGAGCAGTACTTC. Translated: CSAAAGGSEQYF.

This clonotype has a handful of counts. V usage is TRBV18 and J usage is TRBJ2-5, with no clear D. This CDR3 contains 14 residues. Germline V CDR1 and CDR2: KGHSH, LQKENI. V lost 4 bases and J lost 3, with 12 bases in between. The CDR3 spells CASSQSKGKETQYF. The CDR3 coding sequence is TGTGCCAGCTCACAATCCAAGGGAAAAGAGACCCAGTACTTC.

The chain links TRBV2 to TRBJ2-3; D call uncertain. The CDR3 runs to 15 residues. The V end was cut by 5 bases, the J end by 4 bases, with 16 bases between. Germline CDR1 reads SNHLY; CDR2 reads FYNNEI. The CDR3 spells CASSQAQSGPDTQYF. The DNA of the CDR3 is TGTGCCAGCAGTCAGGCCCAGTCAGGCCCAGATACGCAGTATTTT.